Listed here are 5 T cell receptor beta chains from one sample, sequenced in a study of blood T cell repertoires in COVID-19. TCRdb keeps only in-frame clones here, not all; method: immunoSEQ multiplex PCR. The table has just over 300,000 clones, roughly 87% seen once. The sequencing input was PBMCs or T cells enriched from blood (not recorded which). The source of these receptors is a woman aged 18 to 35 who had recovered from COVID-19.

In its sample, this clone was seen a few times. In nucleotides, the CDR3 is TGTGCCAGCAGCTTGGGAGTAGCGGGAGCGGGGGGTACCGGGGAGCTGTTTTTT. Residues: CASSLGVAGAGGTGELFF. The gene calls are TRBV5-4 and TRBJ2-2; 9 bases align to TRBD2. CDR3 length: 18 residues. The germline V gene has CDR1 SGHNT and CDR2 YYREEE (reference sequence). Trimming removed 0 bases from V and 5 bases from J; junction bases left unmatched: 11.

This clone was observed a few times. The CDR3 DNA follows: TGTGCCAGCAGTCAAAGGTCAGGGCGTAATCAGCCCCAGCATTTT. Protein: CASSQRSGRNQPQHF. The chain recombines TRBV2 with TRBJ1-5; tentative D call: TRBD1 (5 bases). V dropped 5 bases and J dropped 4 bases, with 15 bases sitting between them. Germline loops: CDR1 SNHLY, CDR2 FYNNEI. This CDR3 contains 15 residues.

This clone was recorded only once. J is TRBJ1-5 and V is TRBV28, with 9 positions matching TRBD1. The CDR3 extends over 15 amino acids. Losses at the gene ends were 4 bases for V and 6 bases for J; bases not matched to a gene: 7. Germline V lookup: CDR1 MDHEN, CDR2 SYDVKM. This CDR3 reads CASSSGQGVRQPQHF. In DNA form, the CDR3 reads TGTGCCAGCAGTTCGGGACAGGGAGTGCGTCAGCCCCAGCATTTT.

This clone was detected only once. DNA for the CDR3: TGTGCCAGCAGTTACTCACAGGGATGGGGACAGCCCCAGCATTTT. As protein: CASSYSQGWGQPQHF. The chain has TRBV6-5 and TRBJ1-5; TRBD1 might be the D (6 bases). Germline V gene lookup returns CDR1 MNHEY and CDR2 SVGAGI. The V gene lost 0 bases and the J gene lost 7 bases, with 13 bases spanning the gap. The CDR3 sequence is 15 residues long.

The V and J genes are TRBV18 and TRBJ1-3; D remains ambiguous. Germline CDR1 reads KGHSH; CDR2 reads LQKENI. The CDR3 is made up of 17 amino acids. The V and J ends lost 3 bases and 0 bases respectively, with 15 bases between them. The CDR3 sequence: CASSPVLRGTSGNTIYF. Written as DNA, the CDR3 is TGTGCCAGCTCACCGGTTCTTCGGGGAACCTCTGGAAACACCATATATTTT.